These 17 T cell receptor beta chains share one sample of origin, sequenced in a study of cytomegalovirus exposure and HLA in healthy donors. Primers for the PCR totalled 60 Vbeta and 13 Jbeta. Here immunoSEQ multiplex PCR was the method, and the copy in TCRdb shows in-frame clones only, minus some. The repertoire consists of 90,000 to 150,000 clones, with approximately 80% occurring once and the leading ten covering over 0.2%. The source material was PBMCs. These receptors all come from a man in his forties or fifties in good health and CMV-seronegative.

J is TRBJ1-1 and V is TRBV13; D may be TRBD1 (5 bases). CDR3 length: 16 amino acids. Trimming left V 1 base short and J 3 bases short, with 15 bases between. Per the germline V gene, CDR1 is PRHDT and CDR2 is FYEKMQ (reference sequence). CDR3 amino acids: CASSLATGPLDTEAFF. The CDR3 region has the DNA TGTGCCAGCAGCTTAGCAACAGGACCGTTGGACACTGAAGCTTTCTTT.

This clone appeared a few times. This chain connects TRBV7-9 to TRBJ2-3; D may be TRBD1 (6 bases). Germline V gene lookup returns CDR1 SEHNR and CDR2 FQNEAQ (reference sequence). The V and J ends lost 5 bases and 0 bases respectively, with 15 bases between them. The CDR3 is 16 residues long. The CDR3 DNA is TGTGCCAGCAGCCCCCCGACAGGTTCTAGCACAGATACGCAGTATTTT. Translation: CASSPPTGSSTDTQYF.

The rearrangement links TRBV9 to TRBJ1-6; the D gene is possibly TRBD1 (6 bases). Germline V gene sequence: CDR1 SGDLS, CDR2 YYNGEE. The CDR3 is 18 amino acids. Deletions cut 3 bases from V and 0 bases from J, with 16 bases between. The CDR3 DNA follows: TGTGCCAGCAGCGAGAAAGGGCAGGGGTTCTCCTATAATTCACCCCTCCACTTT. This codes for CASSEKGQGFSYNSPLHF.

The V call is TRBV9, the J call TRBJ1-6, with D possibly being TRBD1 (5 bases). V was shortened by 0 bases and J by 9 bases, with 10 bases between the two germline ends. The CDR3 spans 14 residues. Germline CDR1 and CDR2: SGDLS and YYNGEE. As DNA, the CDR3 is TGTGCCAGCAGCGTAGCAGGGTCGGGTTCACCCCTCCACTTT. This encodes CASSVAGSGSPLHF.

The chain is built from TRBV29-1 and TRBJ1-1; D not certain. V gave up 6 bases and J gave up 1 base, with 9 bases separating them. Germline values: CDR1 SQVTM, CDR2 ANQGSEA. This CDR3 has 12 amino acids. The CDR3 DNA reads TGCAGCGTACACCCAGGGAACACTGAAGCTTTCTTT. It translates to CSVHPGNTEAFF.

This clone was detected only a few times. V and J are TRBV11-2 and TRBJ2-5, with 12 bases identical to TRBD2. Looked up from germline, CDR1 is SGHAT and CDR2 is FQNNGV. This CDR3 comprises 15 residues. Losses at the gene ends were 8 bases for V and 4 bases for J; bases not matched to a gene: 8. CDR3 DNA: TGTGCCAGCGCTCTTGGACTAGCGGGGCGAGAGACCCAGTACTTC. It encodes CASALGLAGRETQYF.

This rearrangement joins TRBV6-1 to TRBJ2-7; the match to TRBD1 covers 7 bases. Germline V gene sequence: CDR1 MNHNS, CDR2 SASEGT. The ends lost 6 bases at V and 6 bases at J; junction bases unmatched: 14. CDR3 length: 15 residues. The CDR3, as DNA: TGTGCCAGCAGCGACTCGGGACAGCCAAGGGGCGAGCAGTACTTC. Translation gives CASSDSGQPRGEQYF.

The chain links TRBV6-1 to TRBJ2-3, with D maybe TRBD2 (6 bases). CDR1 is MNHNS and CDR2 is SASEGT in the germline V gene. The ends were cut back, 8 bases at V and 0 bases at J, with 15 bases in the middle. CDR3 length: 15 residues. CDR3 sequence: CASRLASLSTDTQYF. CDR3 nucleotide sequence: TGTGCCAGCCGGCTAGCGAGTCTTAGCACAGATACGCAGTATTTT.

V gene TRBV7-6 combines with J gene TRBJ1-3; weak D call: TRBD1 (5 bases). The V gene lost 5 bases and the J gene lost 0 bases, with 11 bases spanning the gap. Germline CDR1 and CDR2: SGHVS and FNYEAQ. The CDR3 spans 15 residues. The CDR3 sequence is CASSPDSSSGNTIYF. The CDR3 DNA reads as TGTGCCAGCAGCCCCGACAGTAGCTCTGGAAACACCATATATTTT.

The chain joins TRBV4-3 to TRBJ2-1; D may be TRBD2 (5 bases). V lost 0 bases, J lost 0 bases, and 15 bases lay in between. This CDR3 has 18 amino acids. Germline V gene lookup returns CDR1 LGHNA and CDR2 YSLEER. CDR3 amino acids: CASSQDVPGSSSYNEQFF. Here the CDR3 DNA reads TGCGCCAGCAGCCAAGATGTTCCGGGGAGTTCCTCCTACAATGAGCAGTTCTTC.

This chain connects TRBV27 to TRBJ1-2, with D perhaps TRBD1 (5 bases). The CDR3 has 11 amino acids. Germline assignment: CDR1 MNHEY and CDR2 SMNVEV (reference sequence). V was trimmed by 7 bases and J by 5 bases, leaving 8 bases between them. The CDR3 region is CASTGGYGYTF. The CDR3 region has the DNA TGTGCCAGCACCGGGGGGTATGGCTACACCTTC.

The chain links TRBV11-2 to TRBJ2-4; TRBD2 is a possible D gene (5 bases). The CDR3 totals 13 residues. Trimming stripped 4 bases from V and 8 bases from J, with 12 bases between. Germline CDR1 is SGHAT and CDR2 is FQNNGV. The CDR3 sequence is CASSSRSGDIQYF. The CDR3 DNA sequence: TGTGCCAGCAGCTCTCGGTCCGGGGACATTCAGTACTTC.

This chain links TRBV28 with TRBJ2-7; 7 bases match TRBD1. Trimming cost V 6 bases and J 6 bases; bases outside gene matches: 14. The CDR3 spans 15 residues. CDR1 and CDR2 (germline): MDHEN, SYDVKM. CDR3 nucleotides: TGTGCCAGCAGCAATTCCCGGGACAGTAAGCGCGAGCAGTACTTC. Its translation: CASSNSRDSKREQYF. Based on the CDR3 plus reference TRBV28 and TRBJ2-7, the full variable domain is DVKVTQSSRYLVKRTGEKVFLECVQDMDHENMFWYRQDPGLGLRLIYFSYDVKMKEKGDIPEGYSVSREKKERFSLILESASTNQTSMYLCASSNSRDSKREQYFGPGTRLTVT.

V gene TRBV5-1 combines with J gene TRBJ1-2, with no clear D. Trimming left V 0 bases short and J 4 bases short, with 4 bases between. The CDR3 totals 12 residues. CDR1 and CDR2 (germline): SGHRS, YFSETQ. CDR3 residues: CASSLDFYGYTF. Here the CDR3 DNA reads TGCGCCAGCAGCTTGGACTTCTATGGCTACACCTTC.

This clone showed up just a few times. The chain has TRBV7-9 and TRBJ2-1, with 11 positions matching TRBD2. V lost 3 bases and J lost 7; bases outside the gene matches: 5. The CDR3 is 15 amino acids. Germline loops: CDR1 SEHNR, CDR2 FQNEAQ (reference sequence). Written as DNA, the CDR3 is TGTGCCAGCAGCTTTACTAGCGGGGGAAAGAATGAGCAGTTCTTC. It encodes CASSFTSGGKNEQFF.

V usage is TRBV7-9 and J usage is TRBJ2-7, with 12 bases matching TRBD2. CDR1 is SEHNR, CDR2 FQNEAQ, per germline (reference sequence). After removal of 2 bases from V and 2 bases from J, the junction contained 10 bases not matched to a gene. The CDR3 contains 18 residues. The CDR3 nucleotides read TGTGCCAGCAGCTTACCGACACCTAGCGGGAGGGATCCCTACGAGCAGTACTTC. This codes for CASSLPTPSGRDPYEQYF.

The J gene is TRBJ2-7, the V gene TRBV2; 11 nucleotides line up with TRBD2. Per the germline V gene, CDR1 is SNHLY and CDR2 is FYNNEI. CDR3 length equals 14 residues. The V segment lost 8 bases and the J segment 6 bases; nucleotides outside the gene matches: 9. CDR3 protein: CASGQLAGVGEQYF. The CDR3 region has the DNA TGTGCCAGCGGACAACTAGCGGGGGTCGGCGAGCAGTACTTC.